This T cell receptor (beta chain) was recovered during a study of T cells after yellow fever vaccination. This CDR3 has 16 residues. The V end lost 4 bases, the J end lost 14 bases, and 24 bases lay between the germline ends. The germline V gene encodes CDR1 LNHDA and CDR2 SQIVND (reference sequence). Researchers made TCR cDNA using 5'RACE template switching, and this step added a universal primer site and UMIs. TCRdb reprocessed the 5' RACE reads via MiXCR and lists one record per CDR3 protein. The sample yields roughly 16,000 distinct CDR3 sequences, over 3.5% seen once. This clonotype was recorded at least ten times. Study-wide points: Contamination of FACS-sorted repertoires by abundant clonotypes from the bulk population could occur. Weaker overall, the secondary response nonetheless peaked faster (day 5 versus 15). Almost none of the vaccine-responding clonotypes turned up in sorted memory subsets on day 0, the data showed.

The specimen comprised PBMCs, either bulk or a sorted T-cell subset (CD4+, CD8+, memory, or dextramer-sorted; not recorded which), sampled 15 days after the yellow fever booster vaccination. The receptor was isolated from a man aged 25 to 40 who received the YFV17D yellow fever vaccine. The rearrangement links TRBV19 to TRBJ1-6; D perhaps matches TRBD1 (6 bases). CDR3 region: CASSTPGQSFLRTLHF. The CDR3 region has the DNA TGTGCCAGTAGTACGCCGGGACAAAGCTTTCTTCGGACCCTCCACTTT.